One sample yielded the 18 T cell receptor beta chains listed below, sequenced in a study of cytomegalovirus exposure and HLA in healthy donors. The data were produced by immunoSEQ multiplex PCR, yet TCRdb's version contains in-frame clones alone and is incomplete. The data hold just under 65,000 clones, with 95% observed a single time. Sequences were obtained from PBMCs. These receptors all stem from a woman aged 18-29 years in good health and CMV-seropositive.

This rearrangement joins TRBV11-2 to TRBJ2-1, with D hard to call. The ends were cut back, 2 bases at V and 6 bases at J, with 11 bases in the middle. The germline V gene has CDR1 SGHAT and CDR2 FQNNGV. The CDR3 is 14 residues long. CDR3 nucleotide sequence: TGTGCCAGCAGCTTAACGAACAGACCCAATGAGCAGTTCTTC. Protein sequence: CASSLTNRPNEQFF.

Details on this clone: Other DNA sequences in this sample translate to the same CDR3. The chain is built from TRBV5-6 and TRBJ2-7, with a possible D match to TRBD2 (6 bases). Germline CDR1 and CDR2: SGHDT and YYEEEE. The V end was cut by 0 bases, the J end by 2 bases, with 15 bases between. This CDR3 region has 16 residues. The CDR3 spells CASSLDGGGATYEQYF. CDR3 nucleotide sequence: TGTGCCAGCAGCTTGGACGGGGGAGGTGCCACCTACGAGCAGTACTTC.

The V and J genes are TRBV5-5 and TRBJ2-5, with no clear D. CDR3 length: 13 amino acids. Germline V CDR1 and CDR2: SGHKS, YYEKEE (reference sequence). Trimming shortened V by 4 bases and J by 3 bases, and 10 bases separated the two germline ends. DNA for the CDR3: TGTGCCAGCAGCCGACACTGGGAAGAGACCCAGTACTTC. Its protein is CASSRHWEETQYF.

The chain links TRBV9 to TRBJ1-2; D not resolved. There are 14 residues in the CDR3. Germline V CDR1 and CDR2: SGDLS, YYNGEE. Trimming pared 0 bases from V and 6 bases from J, leaving 12 bases between. In DNA form, the CDR3 reads TGTGCCAGCAGCGTAGGAGACATAACAGATGGCTACACCTTC. It encodes CASSVGDITDGYTF.

The chain carries TRBV28 and TRBJ2-7, with 8 nucleotides matching TRBD1. Trimming at V came to 2 bases and at J to 3 bases, leaving 6 bases not matched to a gene. The length of the CDR3 is 15 residues. Germline CDR1 reads MDHEN; CDR2 reads SYDVKM. The chain's CDR3 is CASSLGRQGIYEQYF. The CDR3 DNA reads TGTGCCAGCAGTTTAGGGAGACAGGGGATCTACGAGCAGTACTTC.

This chain connects TRBV2 to TRBJ1-3, with D uncertain. The length of the CDR3 is 15 residues. Trimming removed 1 base from V and 0 bases from J, with 7 bases in between. CDR1 SNHLY and CDR2 FYNNEI come from the germline V gene. For the CDR3, the DNA is TGTGCCAGCAGTGAAGACAGAAACTCTGGAAACACCATATATTTT. Translation: CASSEDRNSGNTIYF.

The CDR3 region has the DNA TGTGCCACGTGGTCCACGGAGAAGCAGTACTTC. Its translation: CATWSTEKQYF. The chain uses TRBV6-5 and TRBJ2-7, with D uncertain. Trimming pared 10 bases from V and 8 bases from J, leaving 15 bases between. The CDR3 has 11 amino acids. Germline V CDR1 and CDR2: MNHEY, SVGAGI.

This chain links TRBV21-1 with TRBJ1-2; no DNA check was done on the table's D call, TRBD1. TRBV21-1 is marked as a pseudogene. The CDR3 runs 13 residues. Here the CDR3 reads CASSSQGFDGYTF. In nucleotides, the CDR3 is TGTGCCAGCAGCAGCCAGGGGTTCGATGGCTACACCTTC.

The V gene is TRBV9, the J gene TRBJ2-5; the D is unclear. The CDR3 totals 14 residues. Germline V gene lookup returns CDR1 SGDLS and CDR2 YYNGEE. Trimming removed 2 bases at V and 3 bases at J, with 11 bases between. CDR3 in DNA: TGTGCCAGCAGCGTCACAAGTCGGGAAGAGACCCAGTACTTC. This gives the protein CASSVTSREETQYF. The full variable domain, with the rest looked up from reference TRBV9 and TRBJ2-5, is DSGVTQTPKHLITATGQRVTLRCSPRSGDLSVYWYQQSLDQGLQFLIQYYNGEERAKGNILERFSAQQFPDLHSELNLSSLELGDSALYFCASSVTSREETQYFGPGTRLLVL.

The chain uses TRBV5-5 and TRBJ1-2; 12 bases are a match to TRBD1. The trim removed 5 bases at V and 2 bases at J, leaving 13 bases unmatched. CDR3 size: 18 residues. Looked up from germline, CDR1 is SGHKS and CDR2 is YYEKEE (reference sequence). CDR3 loop: CASSWPRDRGRRNYGYTF. The CDR3 DNA is TGTGCCAGCAGTTGGCCCCGGGACAGGGGGCGCAGGAACTATGGCTACACCTTC.

The chain links TRBV2 to TRBJ2-1, with D possibly TRBD2 on 6 matching bases. CDR3 length equals 15 residues. Germline assignment: CDR1 SNHLY and CDR2 FYNNEI. Trimming stripped 9 bases from V and 5 bases from J, with 20 bases between. CDR3 sequence: CASRETSGPNNEQFF. DNA of the CDR3: TGTGCCAGTCGTGAGACTAGTGGTCCTAACAATGAGCAGTTCTTC.

The chain is built from TRBV5-1 and TRBJ1-1; weak D call: TRBD1 (6 bases). Trimming left V 4 bases short and J 6 bases short, with 16 bases between. This CDR3 is built from 14 residues. CDR1 SGHRS and CDR2 YFSETQ come from the germline V gene. CDR3 DNA: TGCGCCAGCAGCGTTCGGGGACATTCCCCTGAAGCTTTCTTT. Translation: CASSVRGHSPEAFF.

The J gene is TRBJ1-5, the V gene TRBV6-5; D is unresolved. Trimming cost V 6 bases and J 9 bases, with 15 bases left between them. The CDR3 runs to 13 residues. Germline V gives CDR1 MNHEY, CDR2 SVGAGI. CDR3 in DNA: TGTGCCAGCAGGGCCTCTCTCATCCGGCCCCAGCATTTT. Its protein is CASRASLIRPQHF.

V is TRBV4-3 and J is TRBJ2-1, with 9 bases identical to TRBD2. From germline, CDR1 is LGHNA and CDR2 YSLEER. V lost 0 bases to trimming and J lost 8 bases; unmatched junction nucleotides: 11. This CDR3 contains 17 residues. The CDR3 DNA sequence: TGCGCCAGCAGCCAAGATCACGGCGGGGGGGCAAGGGATGAGCAGTTCTTC. It is translated as CASSQDHGGGARDEQFF.

This clone was detected once. The chain carries TRBV5-6 and TRBJ2-1, with D tentatively TRBD2 (5 bases). Deletions cut 4 bases from V and 7 bases from J, with 15 bases between. The CDR3 contains 14 residues. From germline, CDR1 is SGHDT and CDR2 YYEEEE. CDR3 nucleotides: TGTGCCAGCAGCCCGCGGGCTAGCTATAATGAGCAGTTCTTC. This codes for CASSPRASYNEQFF.

The chain has TRBV15 and TRBJ2-3; the match to TRBD2 covers 11 bases. This CDR3 is built from 17 residues. From germline, CDR1 is LNHNV and CDR2 YYDKDF (reference sequence). Losses at the gene ends were 2 bases for V and 4 bases for J; bases not matched to a gene: 8. The CDR3 is CATSRTRLAGGPDTQYF. CDR3 nucleotide sequence: TGTGCCACCAGCAGAACCCGCCTAGCGGGAGGCCCAGATACGCAGTATTTT.

The genes are TRBV28 and TRBJ2-2, with a possible D match to TRBD1 (5 bases). The CDR3 is 14 amino acids. V lost 5 bases and J 6 bases, leaving 13 bases between the germline ends. Per germline, CDR1 MDHEN and CDR2 SYDVKM. DNA of the CDR3: TGTGCCAGCAGTCGCCAGGGATCCTCCGGGGAGCTGTTTTTT. Protein sequence: CASSRQGSSGELFF.

This clone was recorded once. This chain links TRBV28 with TRBJ1-1; possible D gene TRBD1, 6 bases. Germline loops: CDR1 MDHEN, CDR2 SYDVKM. CDR3 length: 17 residues. Trimming shortened V by 3 bases and J by 10 bases, and 27 bases separated the two germline ends. The CDR3 DNA follows: TGTGCCAGCAGTTTTAGTAAGATAGGGGGGGCTGCCCCTGGAGCTTTCTTT. This sequence encodes CASSFSKIGGAAPGAFF.